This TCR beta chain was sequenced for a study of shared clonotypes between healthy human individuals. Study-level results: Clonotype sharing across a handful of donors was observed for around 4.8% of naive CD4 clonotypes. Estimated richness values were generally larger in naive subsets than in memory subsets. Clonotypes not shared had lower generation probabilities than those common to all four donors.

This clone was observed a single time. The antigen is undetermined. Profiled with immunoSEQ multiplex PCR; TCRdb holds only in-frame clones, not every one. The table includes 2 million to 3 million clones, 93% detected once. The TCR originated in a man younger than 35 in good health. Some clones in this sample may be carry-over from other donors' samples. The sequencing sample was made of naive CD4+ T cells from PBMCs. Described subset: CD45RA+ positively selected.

CDR3 region: CASSLGSRYGYTF. CDR3 nucleotides: TGTGCCAGCAGCTTGGGGAGTAGGTATGGCTACACCTTC. V gene TRBV7-3 combines with J gene TRBJ1-2; D is unclear. Trimming stripped 3 bases from V and 5 bases from J, with 10 bases between. The V gene's germline CDR1 is SGHTA and CDR2 FQGTGA. The CDR3 consists of 13 residues.